The 16 T cell receptor beta chains given below trace back to one sample, sequenced in a study of monozygotic twins with inflammatory bowel disease. TCRdb re-called the 5' RACE reads; every CDR3 protein appears as one record, without DNA. In total, the table holds approximately 400,000 distinct CDR3 sequences. Material: blood. These receptors all stem from a human donor with ulcerative colitis or Crohn's disease, or a healthy co-twin of an affected twin (not recorded which).

The chain carries TRBV20-1 and TRBJ1-1; TCRdb returns TRBD1, unconfirmable since there is no DNA. The CDR3 contains 14 residues. Germline CDR1 DFQATT, CDR2 SNEGSKA (reference sequence). The CDR3 loop reads CSAPVATGTTEAFF.

The chain uses TRBV6-1 and TRBJ2-7; with no DNA, the TCRdb D assignment of TRBD2 cannot be verified. The CDR3 runs to 15 residues. CDR1 and CDR2 from the germline V gene are MNHNS and SASEGT. CDR3 sequence reads: CASSAPGLVKYEQYF.

The chain couples TRBV5-5 to TRBJ2-7; TCRdb outputs TRBD1, but without DNA this stays unchecked. Per germline, CDR1 SGHKS and CDR2 YYEKEE (reference sequence). The CDR3 runs to 16 residues. CDR3 region: CASSLEGTPILYEQYF.

CDR3 loop: CASSVDRGEWELFF. The V and J genes are TRBV4-1 and TRBJ2-2; absent DNA, TCRdb's TRBD1 call cannot be checked. Germline V gives CDR1 MGHRA, CDR2 YSYEKL. CDR3 size: 14 residues.

V is TRBV29-1 and J is TRBJ1-1; there is no DNA to check the TCRdb D call of TRBD1. The V gene's germline CDR1 is SQVTM and CDR2 ANQGSEA. The CDR3 totals 13 residues. CDR3 residues: CSVSRVENTEAFF.

This chain links TRBV7-7 with TRBJ2-3; TCRdb picks TRBD2, but there is no DNA to check that call. Germline assignment: CDR1 SSHAT and CDR2 FNYEAQ (reference sequence). The CDR3 runs to 15 residues. The CDR3 is CASSSGTTGGNTQYF.

The chain links TRBV7-9 to TRBJ2-3; TCRdb's D call, TRBD1, is unchecked because there is no DNA. CDR3 length: 13 residues. Looked up from germline, CDR1 is SEHNR and CDR2 is FQNEAQ (reference sequence). This chain's CDR3 is CASSPPHKPTQYF.

The J gene is TRBJ1-6, the V gene TRBV4-3; the TRBD1 assignment by TCRdb is unverifiable without DNA. The length of the CDR3 is 15 residues. In germline, CDR1 is LGHNA, CDR2 YSLEER. This chain's CDR3 is CASSQERGMVSPLHF.

V and J are TRBV7-9 and TRBJ1-3; TCRdb proposes TRBD1, but this gene call is untestable without DNA. The CDR3 is 15 residues long. Germline V gene lookup returns CDR1 SEHNR and CDR2 FQNEAQ (reference sequence). The CDR3 here is CASSDSVVSGNTIYF. The variable domain in full, completed from reference TRBV7-9 and TRBJ1-3, reads DTGVSQNPRHKITKRGQNVTFRCDPISEHNRLYWYRQTLGQGPEFLTYFQNEAQLEKSRLLSDRFSAERPKGSFSTLEIQRTEQGDSAMYLCASSDSVVSGNTIYFGEGSWLTVV.

The chain uses TRBV5-1 and TRBJ1-2. The germline CDR1 and CDR2 sequences are SGHRS and YFSETQ. This CDR3 has 13 residues. The CDR3 loop is CASSLAGPYGYTF. The entire variable domain, with the rest obtained from reference TRBV5-1 and TRBJ1-2, is as follows: KAGVTQTPRYLIKTRGQQVTLSCSPISGHRSVSWYQQTPGQGLQFLFEYFSETQRNKGNFPGRFSGRQFSNSRSEMNVSTLELGDSALYLCASSLAGPYGYTFGSGTRLTVV.

The V gene is TRBV7-9, the J gene TRBJ2-1. Germline V gene sequence: CDR1 SEHNR, CDR2 FQNEAQ (reference sequence). The CDR3 is made up of 15 amino acids. CDR3 sequence: CASSTSRSSYNEQFF.

V usage is TRBV20-1 and J usage is TRBJ2-7; TCRdb indicates TRBD2, and absent DNA this call remains unverified. CDR1 is DFQATT, CDR2 SNEGSKA, per germline (reference sequence). The CDR3 loop spans 17 amino acids. CDR3 region: CSASKIMITSGIREQYF.

V usage is TRBV9 and J usage is TRBJ2-3; TCRdb returns TRBD2, unconfirmable since there is no DNA. The CDR3 sequence is 14 residues long. CDR1 and CDR2 from the germline V gene are SGDLS and YYNGEE. This chain's CDR3 is CASSIGTFADTQYF.

V usage is TRBV6-2 or TRBV6-3 and J usage is TRBJ2-4; absent DNA, TCRdb's TRBD1 call cannot be checked. Looked up from germline, CDR1 is MNHEY and CDR2 is SVGEGT. The CDR3 is 14 amino acids. Here the CDR3 reads CASSLGGAKNMQYF.

The chain is built from TRBV3-1 and TRBJ1-2; lacking DNA, the TRBD1 call made by TCRdb goes unchecked. Germline CDR1 LGHDT, CDR2 YNNKEL (reference sequence). The CDR3 contains 16 residues. The CDR3 sequence is CASSQGTGRVNIGYTF. Variable domain in full (rest from reference TRBV3-1 and TRBJ1-2): DTAVSQTPKYLVTQMGNDKSIKCEQNLGHDTMYWYKQDSKKFLKIMFSYNNKELIINETVPNRFSPKSPDKAHLNLHINSLELGDSAVYFCASSQGTGRVNIGYTFGSGTRLTVV.

This rearrangement joins TRBV29-1 to TRBJ2-7; TCRdb returns TRBD2, unconfirmable since there is no DNA. Germline-derived CDR1 and CDR2 are SQVTM and ANQGSEA. The CDR3 is made up of 13 amino acids. CDR3 sequence reads: CSVTVQGTYEQYF.